This is a list of T cell receptor beta chains from one sample in a study of cytomegalovirus exposure and HLA in healthy donors. Profiling relied on immunoSEQ multiplex PCR, and the TCRdb table lists in-frame clones only, not all of them. The sample yields 100,000 to 150,000 clones, under 90% seen once. Sequencing input: PBMCs. These receptors were obtained from a woman between 40 and 50 years old in good health and CMV-seronegative. CDR3s include the opening cysteine and the closing phenylalanine or tryptophan. Fields, in order: D gene, V gene, J gene, clone size, CDR3 protein. A D gene is named only where the DNA matches it firmly. Clone sizes are given selectively: once, few, many, or a class where the clone is expanded.

D: TRBD1
V: TRBV5-4
J: TRBJ2-2
size: -
CDR3: CASSAGTGDTGELFF

D: TRBD1
V: TRBV19
J: TRBJ2-6
size: -
CDR3: CASSIGQGVSNVLTF

D: TRBD1
V: TRBV4-1
J: TRBJ1-3
size: -
CDR3: CASSQGQGAGNTIYF

D: -
V: TRBV2
J: TRBJ2-7
size: -
CDR3: CASSQSRTVYEQYF

D: -
V: TRBV28
J: TRBJ1-1
size: -
CDR3: CASRAQGSNTEAFF

D: TRBD1
V: TRBV2
J: TRBJ1-6
size: -
CDR3: CASSEGSGGSPLHF

D: -
V: TRBV27
J: TRBJ2-1
size: once
CDR3: CASSLYSRSSYNEQFF

D: TRBD2
V: TRBV4-1
J: TRBJ2-2
size: -
CDR3: CASKLADTNTGELFF

D: -
V: TRBV14
J: TRBJ1-2
size: -
CDR3: CASSQDLSYGYTF

D: TRBD1
V: TRBV25-1
J: TRBJ1-2
size: -
CDR3: CASSDQTGAGGYTF

D: TRBD2
V: TRBV7-3
J: TRBJ2-6
size: -
CDR3: CASSSRLAGVTGANVLTF

D: -
V: TRBV7-9
J: TRBJ2-7
size: -
CDR3: CASSLSISYEQYF

D: TRBD1
V: TRBV6-4
J: TRBJ1-2
size: -
CDR3: CASSQGQGAQGYGYTF

D: -
V: TRBV12-5
J: TRBJ2-5
size: -
CDR3: CASGFGEQETQYF

D: -
V: TRBV19
J: TRBJ1-1
size: -
CDR3: CASSIQGQGGTEAFF

D: -
V: TRBV6-5
J: TRBJ2-1
size: -
CDR3: CASSLGLARNEQFF

D: -
V: TRBV27
J: TRBJ1-1
size: -
CDR3: CASSSGQTGDTEAFF

D: -
V: TRBV11-2
J: TRBJ2-7
size: few
CDR3: CASSRQASYEQYF

D: -
V: TRBV27
J: TRBJ2-7
size: -
CDR3: CASSFSRLGSYEQYF

D: TRBD1
V: TRBV2
J: TRBJ2-2
size: once
CDR3: CASSPDRWSPGELFF

D: -
V: TRBV7-2
J: TRBJ2-7
size: few
CDR3: CASSWLDEQYF

D: -
V: TRBV5-1
J: TRBJ2-5
size: -
CDR3: CASSPTSQFQETQYF

D: TRBD2
V: TRBV6-6
J: TRBJ2-3
size: -
CDR3: CASSRPLAGETDTQYF

D: -
V: TRBV19
J: TRBJ2-1
size: -
CDR3: CASSIGRVGTLRNEQFF

D: TRBD2
V: TRBV9
J: TRBJ2-3
size: -
CDR3: CASSGEGGTSGGVTDTQYF

D: -
V: TRBV5-1
J: TRBJ2-5
size: -
CDR3: CASSFTDFQETQYF

D: -
V: TRBV28
J: TRBJ1-6
size: -
CDR3: CASSLHGACGHRPFFSYNSPLHF

D: -
V: TRBV27
J: TRBJ2-7
size: -
CDR3: CASSLSTLALDEQYF

D: -
V: TRBV6-5
J: TRBJ1-2
size: -
CDR3: CASSYGTAGGYTF

D: TRBD1
V: TRBV14
J: TRBJ2-5
size: -
CDR3: CASSPRDRDAETQYF

D: -
V: TRBV29-1
J: TRBJ1-2
size: -
CDR3: CSVEDGGRTYGYTF